These T cell receptor beta chains were read from a single sample in a study of T-cell memory formation after mild COVID-19. TCRdb fed the 5' RACE reads into MiXCR, producing one record per CDR3 protein. Of approximately 700 distinct CDR3 sequences in the sample, roughly a third were seen once. Sequenced input: PBMCs or a T cell subset sorted from them (not recorded which). The receptors shown here come from an adult who had mild COVID-19 (a few samples of this study predate the infection). Cell type and time point are not known. The CDR3 runs from the conserved cysteine through the conserved F or W. Each record gives: CDR3 protein, CDR3 DNA, clone size, V gene, D gene, J gene. The D gene is left open where the match is weak. Clone size appears in some rows only: once, few, many, or a class for an expanded clone.

cdr3_aa: CASSPTREWSGVPSYNEQFF
cdr3_nt: TGTGCCAGCAGCCCCACCCGGGAGTGGTCGGGGGTGCCCTCCTACAATGAGCAGTTCTTC
clone_size: large
v_call: TRBV13
d_call: NA
j_call: TRBJ2-1

cdr3_aa: CAWSKTGSYNEQFF
cdr3_nt: TGTGCCTGGAGTAAGACAGGGTCCTACAATGAGCAGTTCTTC
clone_size: large
v_call: TRBV30
d_call: TRBD1
j_call: TRBJ2-1

cdr3_aa: CASSLGYLYEQYF
cdr3_nt: TGTGCCAGCAGCTTGGGCTACCTCTACGAGCAGTACTTC
clone_size: large
v_call: TRBV5-6
d_call: NA
j_call: TRBJ2-7

cdr3_aa: CASSHYRGGNQPQHF
cdr3_nt: TGCGCCAGCAGCCACTACAGGGGTGGTAATCAGCCCCAGCATTTT
clone_size: NA
v_call: TRBV4-3
d_call: TRBD1
j_call: TRBJ1-5

cdr3_aa: CASRADFLRNEQFF
cdr3_nt: TGTGCCAGTCGGGCTGATTTCTTGAGAAATGAGCAGTTCTTC
clone_size: medium-sized
v_call: TRBV19
d_call: NA
j_call: TRBJ2-1

cdr3_aa: CASSQEDTQYF
cdr3_nt: TGCGCCAGCAGCCAAGAAGATACGCAGTATTTT
clone_size: large
v_call: TRBV4-1
d_call: NA
j_call: TRBJ2-3

cdr3_aa: CSAWGDPYEQYF
cdr3_nt: TGCAGTGCCTGGGGGGACCCCTACGAGCAGTACTTC
clone_size: NA
v_call: TRBV20-1
d_call: NA
j_call: TRBJ2-7

cdr3_aa: CASSLYGQGYNEQFF
cdr3_nt: TGCGCCAGCAGCTTATATGGACAGGGCTACAATGAGCAGTTCTTC
clone_size: large
v_call: TRBV5-1
d_call: TRBD1
j_call: TRBJ2-1

cdr3_aa: CASSDGQRNF
cdr3_nt: TGTGCCAGCAGTGATGGACAGCGAAACTTC
clone_size: medium-sized
v_call: TRBV2
d_call: NA
j_call: TRBJ2-7

cdr3_aa: CSAREGVGDTQYF
cdr3_nt: TGCAGTGCTAGAGAAGGGGTTGGCGATACGCAGTATTTT
clone_size: large
v_call: TRBV20-1
d_call: NA
j_call: TRBJ2-3

cdr3_aa: CASSSTGAQTPQHF
cdr3_nt: TGTGCCAGCAGTTCTACAGGGGCCCAGACGCCCCAGCATTTT
clone_size: large
v_call: TRBV6-6
d_call: TRBD1
j_call: TRBJ1-5

cdr3_aa: CSARQAQGRDTQYF
cdr3_nt: TGCAGTGCACGTCAAGCCCAGGGGAGGGATACGCAGTATTTT
clone_size: medium-sized
v_call: TRBV20-1
d_call: NA
j_call: TRBJ2-3

cdr3_aa: CASSVGKGRYEQYF
cdr3_nt: TGTGCCAGCAGCGTAGGTAAGGGGCGGTACGAGCAGTACTTC
clone_size: large
v_call: TRBV9
d_call: NA
j_call: TRBJ2-7

cdr3_aa: CASIRTSGLYNEQFF
cdr3_nt: TGTGCCAGCATCCGGACTAGCGGGTTATACAATGAGCAGTTCTTC
clone_size: many
v_call: TRBV27
d_call: TRBD2
j_call: TRBJ2-1

cdr3_aa: CASSRGSGANYGYTF
cdr3_nt: TGCGCCAGCAGCCGCGGATCCGGGGCTAACTATGGCTACACCTTC
clone_size: large
v_call: TRBV4-3
d_call: NA
j_call: TRBJ1-2